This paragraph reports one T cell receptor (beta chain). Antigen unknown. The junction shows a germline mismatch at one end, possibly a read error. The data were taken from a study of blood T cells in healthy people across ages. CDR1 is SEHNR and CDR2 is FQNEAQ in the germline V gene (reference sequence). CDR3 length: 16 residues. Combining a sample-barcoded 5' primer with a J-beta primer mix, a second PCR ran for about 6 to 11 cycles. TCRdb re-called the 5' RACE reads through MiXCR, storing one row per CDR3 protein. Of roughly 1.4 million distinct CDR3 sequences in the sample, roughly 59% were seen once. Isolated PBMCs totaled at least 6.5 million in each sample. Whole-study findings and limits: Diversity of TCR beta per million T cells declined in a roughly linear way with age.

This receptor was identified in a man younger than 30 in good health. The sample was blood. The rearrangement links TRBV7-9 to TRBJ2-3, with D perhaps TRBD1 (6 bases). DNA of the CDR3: TGTGCCAGCAGCGAGCTAAAAGACAGGCTCACAGATACGCGGTATTTT. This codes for CASSELKDRLTDTRYF.